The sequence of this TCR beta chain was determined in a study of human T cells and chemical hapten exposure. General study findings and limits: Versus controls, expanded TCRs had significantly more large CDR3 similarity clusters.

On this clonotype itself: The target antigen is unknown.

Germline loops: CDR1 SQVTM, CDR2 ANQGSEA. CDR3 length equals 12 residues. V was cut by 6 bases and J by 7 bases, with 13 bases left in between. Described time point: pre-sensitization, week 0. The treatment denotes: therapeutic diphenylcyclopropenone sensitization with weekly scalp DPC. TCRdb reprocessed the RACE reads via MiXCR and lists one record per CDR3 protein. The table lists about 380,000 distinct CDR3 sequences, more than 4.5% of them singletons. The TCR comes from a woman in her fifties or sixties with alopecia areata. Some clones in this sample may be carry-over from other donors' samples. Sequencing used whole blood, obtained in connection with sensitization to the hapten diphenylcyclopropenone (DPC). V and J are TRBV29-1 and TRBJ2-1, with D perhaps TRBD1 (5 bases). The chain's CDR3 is CSVPRRANEQFF. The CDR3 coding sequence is TGCAGCGTCCCCCGCAGGGCGAATGAGCAGTTCTTC.